The 22 T cell receptor beta chains below were found in one sample sequenced in a study of OX40 agonist ivuxolimab in advanced cancers. Method: immunoSEQ multiplex PCR; TCRdb's copy keeps in-frame clones and lacks some. The sample has roughly 97,000 clones, roughly nine tenths seen once. The sample here was CD4+ or CD8+ T cells sorted from blood, taken in a trial of the OX40 agonist ivuxolimab. Receptors originate from an adult with an advanced solid tumor such as melanoma, head and neck, liver or kidney cancer.

V and J are TRBV5-1 and TRBJ2-3; possible D gene TRBD2, 5 bases. The CDR3 is made up of 14 amino acids. The germline gives CDR1 SGHRS, CDR2 YFSETQ. Trimming pared 4 bases from V and 1 base from J, leaving 10 bases between. The CDR3 reads CASSTMRGTDTQYF. The DNA for the CDR3 is TGCGCCAGCAGCACAATGCGGGGCACAGATACGCAGTATTTT.

This rearrangement joins TRBV27 to TRBJ2-1, with 9 bases fitting TRBD1. V gave up 6 bases and J gave up 1 base; unmatched junction bases: 4. Germline assignment: CDR1 MNHEY and CDR2 SMNVEV (reference sequence). The CDR3 sequence is 15 residues long. This chain's CDR3 is CASSSDRGSYNEQFF. In nucleotides, the CDR3 is TGTGCCAGCAGCTCCGACAGGGGGTCCTACAATGAGCAGTTCTTC.

V usage is TRBV19 and J usage is TRBJ2-7; 14 positions agree with TRBD2. From germline, CDR1 is LNHDA and CDR2 SQIVND (reference sequence). The CDR3 contains 15 residues. V shed 4 bases and J 4 bases; nucleotides not matched to a gene: 3. This CDR3 reads CASSNRLAGGYEQYF. CDR3 nucleotides: TGTGCCAGTAGTAACCGACTAGCGGGAGGGTACGAGCAGTACTTC.

The chain links TRBV11-2 to TRBJ2-1, with TRBD2 matching 7 bases. The CDR3 runs to 15 residues. Germline CDR1 reads SGHAT; CDR2 reads FQNNGV. V dropped 5 bases and J dropped 6; count of bases not matched to a gene: 10. The CDR3 bases are TGTGCCAGCAGCCCACGAGCGGGAAAGCTCAATGAGCAGTTCTTC. Translated: CASSPRAGKLNEQFF.

V gene TRBV5-1 combines with J gene TRBJ1-6, with D perhaps TRBD1 (6 bases). V shed 2 bases and J shed 6 bases, with 9 bases lying between them. The germline gives CDR1 SGHRS, CDR2 YFSETQ. The CDR3 extends over 14 amino acids. CDR3 DNA: TGCGCCAGCAGCTTAGGGGGGCCTAATTCACCCCTCCACTTT. It encodes CASSLGGPNSPLHF.

The V and J genes are TRBV5-1 and TRBJ2-1, with D maybe TRBD1 (6 bases). Looked up from germline, CDR1 is SGHRS and CDR2 is YFSETQ. Between the trimmed V and J ends, which lost 1 base and 11 bases, there was a span of 19 bases. This CDR3 has 15 residues. CDR3 in amino acids: CASSLSQGSLGKQFF. The CDR3 bases are TGCGCCAGCAGCTTGTCCCAGGGGTCGCTTGGGAAGCAGTTCTTC.

V is TRBV4-1 and J is TRBJ1-1, with D unclear. V dropped 0 bases and J dropped 1 base, with 9 bases sitting between them. The CDR3 runs to 15 residues. Germline CDR1 and CDR2: MGHRA and YSYEKL. The CDR3 bases are TGCGCCAGCAGCCAAGACTGGGGTGGGAACACTGAAGCTTTCTTT. This gives the protein CASSQDWGGNTEAFF.

The chain is built from TRBV18 and TRBJ1-1; D remains unclear. V lost 0 bases to trimming and J lost 0 bases, with 8 bases between them. The CDR3 is 15 amino acids. Germline CDR1 reads KGHSH; CDR2 reads LQKENI. In DNA, the CDR3 is TGTGCCAGCTCACCACCGAACGGTCTGAACACTGAAGCTTTCTTT. It yields the protein CASSPPNGLNTEAFF.

The CDR3 DNA is TGTGCCAGCAGCTTCTGGGCCTCCGCAGATACGCAGTATTTT. It encodes CASSFWASADTQYF. The chain couples TRBV7-2 to TRBJ2-3; D is ambiguous. The V end lost 3 bases, the J end lost 4 bases, and 11 bases lay between the germline ends. The CDR3 is made up of 14 amino acids. In germline, CDR1 is SGHTA, CDR2 FQGNSA.

Comments on this clone: In the same sample, other DNA sequences code for this CDR3. The chain has TRBV6-5 and TRBJ1-2; 7 nucleotides align to TRBD1. The germline V gene encodes CDR1 MNHEY and CDR2 SVGAGI. V shed 6 bases, J shed 4 bases, and the junction held 5 bases outside the gene matches. CDR3 length: 13 amino acids. CDR3 DNA: TGTGCCAGCAGCCTGGACAGGTCCTATGGCTACACCTTC. It translates to CASSLDRSYGYTF.

This clone was seen a few times. The chain carries TRBV18 and TRBJ2-7, with D possibly being TRBD2 (6 bases). The ends were cut back, 3 bases at V and 2 bases at J, with 14 bases in the middle. Germline CDR1 and CDR2: KGHSH and LQKENI. The CDR3 runs 15 residues. The CDR3, as DNA: TGTGCCAGCTCACCTAAGGGTAGCGGAACCTACGAGCAGTACTTC. Amino acids: CASSPKGSGTYEQYF.

A single count supports this clone. The chain couples TRBV5-6 to TRBJ1-2; no clear D gene. Between the trimmed V and J ends, which lost 4 bases and 4 bases, there was a span of 20 bases. Germline V gene lookup returns CDR1 SGHDT and CDR2 YYEEEE. The CDR3 contains 16 residues. As DNA, the CDR3 is TGTGCCAGCAGCGAACCTGGAAGACGGCTGCTCTATGGCTACACCTTC. This encodes CASSEPGRRLLYGYTF.

This chain links TRBV29-1 with TRBJ2-1; 8 nucleotides line up with TRBD1. Germline CDR1 and CDR2: SQVTM and ANQGSEA. The CDR3 is made up of 14 amino acids. V was pared by 6 bases and J by 2 bases, with 6 bases of the junction left unmatched. The CDR3 sequence is CSVGTGPTYNEQFF. In DNA, the CDR3 is TGCAGCGTCGGGACAGGCCCTACCTACAATGAGCAGTTCTTC.

The chain is built from TRBV4-2 and TRBJ2-7; D not certain. V was cut by 0 bases and J by 0 bases, with 12 bases left in between. This CDR3 contains 16 residues. Germline values: CDR1 LGHNA, CDR2 YNFKEQ. The CDR3 region has the DNA TGTGCCAGCAGCCAAGAGCCTAGAACCAGCTCCTACGAGCAGTACTTC. This codes for CASSQEPRTSSYEQYF.

This clone was detected only once. The gene calls are TRBV10-3 and TRBJ1-4; 8 nucleotides match TRBD1. The junction had 5 bases not matched to a gene; V was cut back by 6 bases and J by 5 bases. There are 14 residues in the CDR3. CDR1 and CDR2 (germline): ENHRY, SYGVKD. Here the CDR3 reads CAIRKQGVNEKLFF. The CDR3 nucleotides are TGTGCCATCAGGAAACAGGGGGTAAATGAAAAACTGTTTTTT.

CDR3 amino acids: CASSRDPTEMQAFF. For the CDR3, the DNA is TGTGCCAGCAGTCGGGACCCAACGGAAATGCAAGCTTTCTTT. J is TRBJ1-1 and V is TRBV6-5, with a tentative D call TRBD1 (5 bases). The germline V gene has CDR1 MNHEY and CDR2 SVGAGI. CDR3 length equals 14 residues. Trimming removed 5 bases at V and 9 bases at J, with 19 bases between.

V and J are TRBV11-2 and TRBJ2-3, with 9 nucleotides matching TRBD2. The CDR3 contains 13 residues. Germline CDR1 reads SGHAT; CDR2 reads FQNNGV. Here the CDR3 reads CAVAGDLTDTQYF. The CDR3, as DNA: TGTGCGGTAGCGGGGGACCTCACAGATACGCAGTATTTT.

The genes are TRBV6-5 and TRBJ1-1; D is unclear. V lost 0 bases and J lost 0, with 11 bases in between. CDR3 length: 16 residues. Germline-derived CDR1 and CDR2 are MNHEY and SVGAGI. The CDR3: CASSYSWSPMNTEAFF. The CDR3 bases are TGTGCCAGCAGTTACTCTTGGAGCCCTATGAACACTGAAGCTTTCTTT.

The chain joins TRBV19 to TRBJ2-1; D is possibly TRBD1 or TRBD2 (6 bases each). The V and J ends lost 1 base and 4 bases respectively, with 11 bases between them. Germline CDR1 is LNHDA and CDR2 is SQIVND (reference sequence). The CDR3 is 15 amino acids. The CDR3, as DNA: TGTGCCAGTAGTATAGGCCAGGGGACTTACAATGAGCAGTTCTTC. Protein: CASSIGQGTYNEQFF.

In its sample, this clone was seen once. V and J are TRBV15 and TRBJ2-7, with 7 bases matching TRBD1. Germline CDR1 LNHNV, CDR2 YYDKDF (reference sequence). Unmatched junction bases numbered 7, after V lost 8 bases and J lost 0 bases. The CDR3 spans 14 residues. DNA for the CDR3: TGTGCCACCGACTGTTGGGACAGCTCCTACGAGCAGTACTTC. It is translated as CATDCWDSSYEQYF.

The chain recombines TRBV7-9 with TRBJ1-2; 7 bases fit TRBD1. The CDR3 has 14 residues. The germline CDR1 and CDR2 sequences are SEHNR and FQNEAQ (reference sequence). Trimming took 4 bases from V and 4 from J; bases not matched to a gene: 6. CDR3 DNA: TGTGCCAGCAGCTGGGGGACAGCGGCCTATGGCTACACCTTC. Its protein product is CASSWGTAAYGYTF.

This chain connects TRBV4-1 to TRBJ2-3; D remains ambiguous. CDR3 length: 12 residues. V dropped 1 base and J dropped 4 bases, with 3 bases sitting between them. Germline CDR1 and CDR2: MGHRA and YSYEKL. The CDR3 is CASSQVPDTQYF. CDR3 in DNA: TGCGCCAGCAGCCAAGTTCCAGATACGCAGTATTTT.